The T cell receptor (beta chain) described here comes from a study of graft-versus-host responses after intestinal transplantation. Study at large: Grafts were multivisceral, liver-intestinal, or isolated intestinal.

Measured with immunoSEQ multiplex PCR; TCRdb has only the in-frame clones, and not every one. This table has 90,000 to 100,000 clones, around nine tenths appearing once. Concerning this clone itself: Its antigen remains unidentified.

The germline gives CDR1 SGHRS, CDR2 YFSETQ. The CDR3 sequence is 13 residues long. The V gene lost 2 bases and the J gene lost 1 base, with 6 bases spanning the gap. Study-wide results and limits: Recipient marrow showed GvH clones, some seen first in ileum or blood.

This sample comprised unstimulated CD8+ T cells sorted from spleen or lymph node cells, obtained before intestinal transplant. The chain couples TRBV5-1 to TRBJ1-1; TRBD1 might be the D (5 bases). This TCR was sampled from a human donor who received an intestinal transplant. The CDR3 DNA is TGCGCCAGCAGCTTCACAGGGAACACTGAAGCTTTCTTT. Translated: CASSFTGNTEAFF.